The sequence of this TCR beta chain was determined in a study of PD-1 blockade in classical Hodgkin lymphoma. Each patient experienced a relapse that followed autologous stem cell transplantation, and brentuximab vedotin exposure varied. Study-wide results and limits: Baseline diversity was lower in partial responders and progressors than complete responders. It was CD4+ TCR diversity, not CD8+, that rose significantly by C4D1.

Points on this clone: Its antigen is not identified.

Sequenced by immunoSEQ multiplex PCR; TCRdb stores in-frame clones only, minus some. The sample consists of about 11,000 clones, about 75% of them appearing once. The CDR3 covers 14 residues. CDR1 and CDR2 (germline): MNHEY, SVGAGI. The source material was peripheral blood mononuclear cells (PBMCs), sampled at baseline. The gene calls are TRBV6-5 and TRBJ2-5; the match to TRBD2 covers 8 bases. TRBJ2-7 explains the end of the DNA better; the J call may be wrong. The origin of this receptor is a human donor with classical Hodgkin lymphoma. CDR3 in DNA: TGTGCCAGCACAACCGGGGCTAGCGGGCACGAGCAGTACTTC. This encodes CASTTGASGHEQYF.